Given below is one TCR beta chain in context. Its specificity is unknown. The sample comes from a study of T cells expressing NK-cell markers. In the study overall: Within the sequenced cohort of eight donors, seven exhibited HCMV seropositivity and one was seronegative. Study-wide findings and caveats: The study found these clonotypes also leading the CD3+CD56-NKG2C+ fraction in a handful of donors.

Reanalyzing the 5' RACE reads, TCRdb keeps one entry per CDR3 protein, without DNA. This sample carries hundreds of thousands of distinct CDR3 sequences, with roughly 3.4% going to the ten biggest clones. Looked up from germline, CDR1 is MNHEY and CDR2 is SVGEGT. This CDR3 has 13 amino acids. The receptor's source is a young man in good health. The sequenced sample consisted of blood T cells: a sorted CD56 or NKG2C T cell subset, CD4+ or CD8+ T cells, or bulk PBMC T cells (not recorded which). The chain links TRBV6-2 or TRBV6-3 to TRBJ2-5; the TCRdb D gene call, TRBD1, has no DNA to confirm it. This CDR3 is CASRITGVETQYF.